Below are 25 T cell receptor beta chains sequenced from a single sample in a study of T cell changes during pregnancy in multiple sclerosis. Some clones are missing from TCRdb's copy, which holds only in-frame ones; the method was immunoSEQ multiplex PCR. The sample lists 50,000 to 60,000 clones; 85% to 90% were seen once. The starting material was CD4+ T cells from peripheral blood mononuclear cells, obtained in the first trimester of pregnancy. Receptors originate from a female donor with multiple sclerosis, enrolled in a pregnancy study.

This clone came up once. This chain uses TRBV5-4 with TRBJ2-7; TRBD1 agrees at 9 bases. J lost 11 bases, V lost 2 bases, and 8 bases had no gene match. The CDR3 runs 13 residues. Germline V gene sequence: CDR1 SGHNT, CDR2 YYREEE (reference sequence). CDR3 sequence (DNA): TGTGCCAGCAGCTTCGGGGACAGGGTAGGGGAGTACTTC. It specifies CASSFGDRVGEYF.

The J gene is TRBJ2-5, the V gene TRBV14; no reliable D call. Trimming left V 4 bases short and J 7 bases short, with 10 bases between. CDR1 and CDR2 from the germline V gene are SGHDN and FVKESK. The CDR3 loop spans 12 amino acids. The CDR3 nucleotides are TGTGCCAGCAGCCGCGCGACGGGGACCCAGTACTTC. Encoded protein: CASSRATGTQYF.

The chain employs TRBV21-1 and TRBJ1-1; TRBD1 is the table's D call, not checked against the DNA. TRBV21-1 is deemed a pseudogene. This CDR3 contains 14 residues. The CDR3 sequence: CASSKGVRGTEAFF. The CDR3 nucleotides read TGTGCCAGCAGCAAAGGGGTAAGGGGGACTGAAGCTTTCTTT.

The chain employs TRBV7-9 and TRBJ2-1; TRBD2 agrees at 11 bases. V lost 7 bases to trimming and J lost 5 bases; unmatched junction nucleotides: 7. The CDR3 consists of 15 residues. Germline V lookup: CDR1 SEHNR, CDR2 FQNEAQ (reference sequence). CDR3 DNA: TGTGCCAGCACCAAAGGGACTAGCGGTAACAATGAGCAGTTCTTC. This sequence encodes CASTKGTSGNNEQFF.

V usage is TRBV7-3 and J usage is TRBJ2-1, with 9 positions matching TRBD2. Trimming removed 5 bases from V and 2 bases from J; junction bases left unmatched: 4. Germline V gene lookup returns CDR1 SGHTA and CDR2 FQGTGA. The CDR3 length is 15 residues. The CDR3 DNA follows: TGTGCCAGCAGCCCGGGACTAGCAGCCTACAATGAGCAGTTCTTC. This translates into CASSPGLAAYNEQFF.

V and J are TRBV27 and TRBJ1-4; D perhaps matches TRBD1 (5 bases). With 1 base removed from V and 6 bases from J, the gap between germline ends came to 6 bases. Looked up from germline, CDR1 is MNHEY and CDR2 is SMNVEV (reference sequence). The CDR3 covers 13 residues. The CDR3 nucleotides are TGTGCCAGCAGTTTATGGGGGGATGAAAAACTGTTTTTT. Its protein product is CASSLWGDEKLFF.

The chain carries TRBV11-2 and TRBJ1-4; TRBD1 agrees at 8 bases. With V trimmed by 6 bases and J by 2 bases, 5 bases remained unmatched. CDR3 size: 15 residues. Per the germline V gene, CDR1 is SGHAT and CDR2 is FQNNGV. As DNA, the CDR3 is TGTGCCAGCAGGAAACGGACAGGGACTAATGAAAAACTGTTTTTT. Translated, it gives CASRKRTGTNEKLFF.

The chain is built from TRBV9 and TRBJ2-1, with D perhaps matching TRBD1 (6 bases). CDR3 length: 15 residues. Germline-derived CDR1 and CDR2 are SGDLS and YYNGEE. The germline V and J ends were trimmed by 3 bases and 5 bases, with 15 bases remaining between them. The CDR3 is CASSAGTLGNNEQFF. CDR3 DNA: TGTGCCAGCAGCGCTGGGACATTAGGGAACAATGAGCAGTTCTTC. The variable domain in full, with the rest retrieved from reference TRBV9 and TRBJ2-1, is DSGVTQTPKHLITATGQRVTLRCSPRSGDLSVYWYQQSLDQGLQFLIQYYNGEERAKGNILERFSAQQFPDLHSELNLSSLELGDSALYFCASSAGTLGNNEQFFGPGTRLTVL.

This clone is a singleton in its sample. The chain joins TRBV9 to TRBJ2-2; D remains ambiguous. The germline V and J ends were trimmed by 0 bases and 5 bases, with 11 bases remaining between them. CDR3 length: 15 residues. Per the germline V gene, CDR1 is SGDLS and CDR2 is YYNGEE. The CDR3 loop reads CASSVEEIATGELFF. The CDR3 nucleotides are TGTGCCAGCAGCGTAGAAGAGATCGCGACCGGGGAGCTGTTTTTT.

The J gene is TRBJ2-5, the V gene TRBV28; 12 bases align to TRBD2. Germline-derived CDR1 and CDR2 are MDHEN and SYDVKM. V shed 5 bases, J shed 2 bases, and the junction held 9 bases outside the gene matches. CDR3 length: 17 amino acids. CDR3 bases: TGTGCCAGCAGTCCGCATCTAGCGGGGGGGGGACAAGAGACCCAGTACTTC. Protein: CASSPHLAGGGQETQYF.

V is TRBV5-1 and J is TRBJ2-1; D gene unclear. Germline assignment: CDR1 SGHRS and CDR2 YFSETQ. Deletions cut 7 bases from V and 2 bases from J, with 10 bases between. The length of the CDR3 is 13 residues. The CDR3 nucleotides are TGCGCCAGCCAGACGACAACCTACAATGAGCAGTTCTTC. Translating gives CASQTTTYNEQFF.

The genes are TRBV2 and TRBJ2-2; D perhaps matches TRBD1 (6 bases). The CDR3 has 16 residues. Trimming removed 4 bases from V and 1 base from J, with 13 bases in between. Germline CDR1 is SNHLY and CDR2 is FYNNEI. The CDR3 region is CASSGLDSKNTGELFF. The CDR3 nucleotides are TGTGCCAGCAGTGGTTTGGACAGCAAGAACACCGGGGAGCTGTTTTTT. Variable domain in full (rest from reference TRBV2 and TRBJ2-2): EPEVTQTPSHQVTQMGQEVILRCVPISNHLYFYWYRQILGQKVEFLVSFYNNEISEKSEIFDDQFSVERPDGSNFTLKIRSTKLEDSAMYFCASSGLDSKNTGELFFGEGSRLTVL.

The rearrangement links TRBV7-2 to TRBJ2-3; possibly TRBD2 for D (6 bases). With 1 base removed from V and 1 base from J, the gap between germline ends came to 9 bases. The CDR3 spans 15 residues. The germline CDR1 and CDR2 sequences are SGHTA and FQGNSA. The DNA of the CDR3 is TGTGCCAGCAGCTTAGTTTGGGGGGGCACAGATACGCAGTATTTT. It specifies CASSLVWGGTDTQYF.

The chain links TRBV27 to TRBJ2-1, with a possible D match to TRBD2 (5 bases). V lost 6 bases, J lost 3 bases, and 15 bases lay in between. The CDR3 runs 15 residues. Germline CDR1 and CDR2: MNHEY and SMNVEV (reference sequence). CDR3 sequence (DNA): TGTGCCAGCAGGGACTTCAACCTGAACTACAATGAGCAGTTCTTC. Protein sequence: CASRDFNLNYNEQFF.

As DNA, the CDR3 is TGTGCCAGCAGCCTCGGAGGGGACCGTAATGAAAAACTGTTTTTT. Encoded protein: CASSLGGDRNEKLFF. The J gene is TRBJ1-4, the V gene TRBV6-1, with a tentative D call TRBD1 (5 bases). Trimming pared 6 bases from V and 4 bases from J, leaving 15 bases between. The CDR3 extends over 15 amino acids. Per germline, CDR1 MNHNS and CDR2 SASEGT.

This clone has just one count. The V gene is TRBV15, the J gene TRBJ1-5; D is undetermined. The CDR3 totals 14 residues. Trimming shortened V by 0 bases and J by 7 bases, and 10 bases separated the two germline ends. Per germline, CDR1 LNHNV and CDR2 YYDKDF (reference sequence). This CDR3 reads CATSRDTGTQPQHF. CDR3 sequence (DNA): TGTGCCACCAGCAGAGATACGGGTACCCAGCCCCAGCATTTT.

The chain recombines TRBV5-4 with TRBJ1-2; D is perhaps TRBD1 (6 bases). The ends were cut back, 2 bases at V and 3 bases at J, with 11 bases in the middle. CDR1 and CDR2 (germline): SGHNT, YYREEE (reference sequence). The CDR3 extends over 14 amino acids. The CDR3 is CASSFYDRHYGYTF. The CDR3 nucleotides are TGTGCCAGCAGCTTTTATGACAGGCACTATGGCTACACCTTC.

The gene calls are TRBV7-2 and TRBJ2-5; D unresolved. CDR3 length: 13 amino acids. The germline CDR1 and CDR2 sequences are SGHTA and FQGNSA. Trimming took 3 bases from V and 3 from J, leaving 8 bases between them. The CDR3 coding sequence is TGTGCCAGCAGCTTTGGCAGAAAAGAGACCCAGTACTTC. It encodes CASSFGRKETQYF.

The chain joins TRBV19 to TRBJ1-1; 7 bases match TRBD1. The trim removed 9 bases at V and 1 base at J, leaving 2 bases unmatched. Germline lookup yields CDR1 LNHDA and CDR2 SQIVND (reference sequence). The CDR3 loop spans 12 amino acids. In DNA, the CDR3 is TGTGCCAGCAACAGGGGGAACACTGAAGCTTTCTTT. Its translation: CASNRGNTEAFF.

This chain connects TRBV5-1 to TRBJ1-2; no clear D. Trimming stripped 1 base from V and 3 bases from J, with 7 bases between. In germline, CDR1 is SGHRS, CDR2 YFSETQ. The CDR3 loop spans 13 amino acids. This chain's CDR3 is CASSLSQHYGYTF. For the CDR3, the DNA is TGCGCCAGCAGCTTGTCACAGCACTATGGCTACACCTTC.

This chain joins TRBV11-3 and TRBJ1-2, with 9 bases identical to TRBD1. Trimming removed 5 bases from V and 6 bases from J; junction bases left unmatched: 16. Germline CDR1 SGHNT, CDR2 YENEEA. This CDR3 comprises 17 residues. DNA for the CDR3: TGTGCCAGCAGCCCTCGGACAGGGGTTGCATTTTCCGATGGCTACACCTTC. As protein: CASSPRTGVAFSDGYTF. Drawing the rest from reference TRBV11-3 and TRBJ1-2, the complete variable domain is EAGVVQSPRYKIIEKKQPVAFWCNPISGHNTLYWYLQNLGQGPELLIRYENEEAVDDSQLPKDRFSAERLKGVDSTLKIQPAELGDSAVYLCASSPRTGVAFSDGYTFGSGTRLTVV.

The chain joins TRBV29-1 to TRBJ1-3; D is uncertain. V was trimmed by 1 base and J by 2 bases, leaving 6 bases between them. The germline V gene has CDR1 SQVTM and CDR2 ANQGSEA. This CDR3 is built from 13 residues. This CDR3 is CSVEVQAGNTIYF. CDR3 coding DNA: TGCAGCGTTGAAGTCCAGGCTGGAAACACCATATATTTT.

The chain has TRBV7-9 and TRBJ1-1; 9 bases fit TRBD1. Unmatched junction bases numbered 6, after V lost 5 bases and J lost 5 bases. The CDR3 totals 14 residues. Germline CDR1 is SEHNR and CDR2 is FQNEAQ (reference sequence). CDR3 coding DNA: TGTGCCAGCAGCCCGCGGACAGGGGTAACTGAAGCTTTCTTT. Protein product: CASSPRTGVTEAFF.

This sequence joins TRBV6-1 and TRBJ2-7, with D possibly TRBD1 on 6 matching bases. Germline V gene sequence: CDR1 MNHNS, CDR2 SASEGT. There are 12 residues in the CDR3. The ends were cut back, 10 bases at V and 2 bases at J, with 12 bases in the middle. Here the CDR3 reads CAIRDTTYEQYF. DNA for the CDR3: TGTGCCATACGGGACACTACCTACGAGCAGTACTTC.

The chain employs TRBV7-3 and TRBJ2-1, with 7 bases that match TRBD2. With 5 bases clipped from V and 3 bases from J, the junction kept 7 bases outside the gene matches. The V gene's germline CDR1 is SGHTA and CDR2 FQGTGA. The CDR3 runs 15 residues. The CDR3 DNA sequence: TGTGCCAGCAGCGGGGGAGGGCAGTTCTACAATGAGCAGTTCTTC. Protein: CASSGGGQFYNEQFF.